This T cell receptor beta chain was recovered during a study of CXCR3-negative and CXCR3-positive naive CD8 T cells (dated by TCRdb to about 2019). Describing the broader study: About 150 million TRB reads were obtained in total, roughly 1.5 +/- 0.3 million reads per library. Naive subsets from about 5 donors and memory cells from 3 donors were included in the TRBV-TRBJ cluster analysis. The diversity and physicochemical repertoire analyses included under 12 donors pooled from two independent experiments.

In the germline V gene, CDR1 corresponds to SQVTM and CDR2 to ANQGSEA. CDR3 length: 16 amino acids, cysteine to phenylalanine. The nucleotide record is missing. Frequency classes this clonotype as medium-sized (0.01 to 0.1%); no count is given. Its antigen is not yet known. Each CD8+ T cell subset was flow-sorted in triplicate, with some 300,000 cells per subset placed directly into RLT lysis buffer. Naive CD8+ T cells were defined stringently as CD45RO-CCR7+CD27+CD95- to exclude memory contaminants. Using standard density gradient centrifugation, peripheral blood mononuclear cells were isolated from buffy coats. A FACSAria III was used to flow-sort naive CD8+ T cells into CXCR3-negative and CXCR3-positive populations. Total RNA was extracted from sorted cells using an RNeasy Mini Kit. These reads were obtained on a NextSeq 550. The Human TCR Profiling Kit (MiLaboratory) was used to prepare UMI-labeled 5' RACE TRB cDNA libraries. The full amount of extracted RNA was used for cDNA synthesis, and the full amount of resulting cDNA was used for PCR amplification. Libraries were prepared in parallel with an identical number of PCR cycles. The paper's processing steps were these. About 50,000 +/- 10,000 unique UMI-labeled TRB cDNA molecules per library were extracted with MIGEC and MiXCR, with at least two reads per UMI required. Each library averaged around 40,000 +/- 10,000 functional in-frame TRB CDR3 nucleotide clonotypes without stop codons. Diversity metrics, including normalized Shannon-Wiener and Chao1, were computed in VDJtools after downsampling to 5000 UMI-labeled TRB molecules per sample. VDJtools was used to calculate clonotype-size-weighted physicochemical properties of the central five CDR3 residues, namely interaction energy, strength, volume and Kidera factor 4. TCRdb reprocessed the public reads and reports one entry per CDR3 protein sequence, without DNA. The V and J calls here are based on TCRdb, not the publication. Per the sample table, the count is about 5,500 distinct CDR3 sequences. Around 2% of the sample rests with the top ten.

Broader findings and caveats from the paper: Repertoire diversity was comparably high in both naive subsets but much lower in memory CD8+ T cells. Because surface CD5, which is linked to self-reactivity in mice, was comparable between the naive subsets, TCR interaction strength was also inferred from the physicochemical properties of TRB CDR3s. Naive CXCR3-negative and CXCR3-positive cells from the same donor showed similar TRBV-TRBJ usage, whereas memory cells showed distinct patterns. Freshly isolated PBMCs were used for most assays because CXCR3 expression partially decreased after cryopreservation. TRB CDR3s from CXCR3-positive naive cells showed higher hydrophobicity (lower Kidera factor 4), lower energy, and higher strength and volume indices than CXCR3-negative naive cells.

The chain employs TRBV29-1 and TRBJ2-2; TCRdb selects TRBD1, and the lack of DNA leaves this call unchecked. The sample was naive CXCR3+ CD8+ T cells from blood. According to the study, the label for this sample's cell subset or site signals: CD45RO-CCR7+CD27+CD95- naive CD8+ T cells expressing CXCR3 (TNR3+). This receptor was taken from a human donor in good health. Some clones in this sample may be carry-over from other donors' samples. The CDR3 corresponds to CSVLLQGAGNTGELFF.